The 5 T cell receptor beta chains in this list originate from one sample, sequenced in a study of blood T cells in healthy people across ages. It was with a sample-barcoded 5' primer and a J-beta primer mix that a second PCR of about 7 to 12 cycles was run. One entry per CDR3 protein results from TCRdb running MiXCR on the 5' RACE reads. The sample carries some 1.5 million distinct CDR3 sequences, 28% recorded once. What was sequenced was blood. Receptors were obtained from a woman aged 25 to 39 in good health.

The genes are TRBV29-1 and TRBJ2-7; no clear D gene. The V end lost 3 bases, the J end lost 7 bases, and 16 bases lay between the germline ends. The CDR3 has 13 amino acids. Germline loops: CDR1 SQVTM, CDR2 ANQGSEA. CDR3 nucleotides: TGCAGCGTTGACCTACGGAGTGGCAATGAGCAGTACTTC. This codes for CSVDLRSGNEQYF.

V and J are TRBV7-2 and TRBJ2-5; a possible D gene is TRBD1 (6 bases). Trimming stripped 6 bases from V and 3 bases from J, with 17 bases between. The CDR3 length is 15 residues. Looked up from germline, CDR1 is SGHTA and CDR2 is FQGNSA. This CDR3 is CASRYTGTPEETQYF. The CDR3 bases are TGTGCCAGCAGGTACACCGGGACACCCGAAGAGACCCAGTACTTC.

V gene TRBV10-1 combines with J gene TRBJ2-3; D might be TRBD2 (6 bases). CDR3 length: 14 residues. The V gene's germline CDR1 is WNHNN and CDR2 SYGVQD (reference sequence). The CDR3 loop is CASRRRATADTQYF. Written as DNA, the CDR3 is TGCGCTTCTCGCAGGAGGGCCACGGCGGATACGCAGTATTTT.

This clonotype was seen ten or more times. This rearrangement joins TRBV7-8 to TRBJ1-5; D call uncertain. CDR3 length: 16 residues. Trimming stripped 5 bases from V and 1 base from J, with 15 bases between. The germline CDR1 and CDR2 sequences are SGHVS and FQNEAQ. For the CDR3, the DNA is TGTGCCAGCAGCCCCGAGTCAAGGAGAAGCAATCAGCCCCAGCATTTT. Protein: CASSPESRRSNQPQHF.

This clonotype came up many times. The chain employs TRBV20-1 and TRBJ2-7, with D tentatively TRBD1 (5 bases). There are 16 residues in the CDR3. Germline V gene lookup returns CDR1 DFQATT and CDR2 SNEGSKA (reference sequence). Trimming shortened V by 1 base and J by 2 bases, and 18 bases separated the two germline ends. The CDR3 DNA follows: TGCAGTGCTAGAGGGGTCTCCGGACAAGGCCCCTACGAGCAGTACTTC. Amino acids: CSARGVSGQGPYEQYF.